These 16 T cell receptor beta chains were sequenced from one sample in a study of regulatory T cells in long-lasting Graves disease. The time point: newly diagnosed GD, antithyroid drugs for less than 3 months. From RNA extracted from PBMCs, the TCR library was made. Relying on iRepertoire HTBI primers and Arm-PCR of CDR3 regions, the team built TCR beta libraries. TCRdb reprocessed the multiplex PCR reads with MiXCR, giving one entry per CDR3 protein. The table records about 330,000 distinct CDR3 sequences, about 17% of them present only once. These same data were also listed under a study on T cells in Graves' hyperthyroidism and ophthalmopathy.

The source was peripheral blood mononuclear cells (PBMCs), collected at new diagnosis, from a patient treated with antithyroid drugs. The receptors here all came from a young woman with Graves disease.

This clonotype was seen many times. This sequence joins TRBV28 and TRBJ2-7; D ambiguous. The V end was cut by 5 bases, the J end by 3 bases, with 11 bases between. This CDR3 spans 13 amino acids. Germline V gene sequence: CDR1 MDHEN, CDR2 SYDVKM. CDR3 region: CASSRARDYEQYF. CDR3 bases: TGTGCCAGCAGTAGGGCCCGTGACTACGAGCAGTACTTC.

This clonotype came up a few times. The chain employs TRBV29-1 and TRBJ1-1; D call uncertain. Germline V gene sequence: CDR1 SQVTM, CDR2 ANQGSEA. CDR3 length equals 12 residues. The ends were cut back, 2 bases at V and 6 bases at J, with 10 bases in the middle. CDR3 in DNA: TGCAGCGTTGAAAAAGGGAGAGCTGAAGCTTTCTTT. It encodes CSVEKGRAEAFF.

CDR3 amino acids: CASSMETGGAGRNTQYF. CDR3 coding DNA: TGTGCCAGTAGTATGGAAACAGGGGGCGCTGGGAGAAATACGCAGTATTTT. The rearrangement links TRBV19 to TRBJ2-3; 9 nucleotides line up with TRBD1. The CDR3 sequence is 17 residues long. The J segment lost 7 bases and the V segment lost 3 bases, leaving 14 bases of the junction unmatched. Germline values: CDR1 LNHDA, CDR2 SQIVND (reference sequence). Variable domain in full (rest from reference TRBV19 and TRBJ2-3): DGGITQSPKYLFRKEGQNVTLSCEQNLNHDAMYWYRQDPGQGLRLIYYSQIVNDFQKGDIAEGYSVSREKKESFPLTVTSAQKNPTAFYLCASSMETGGAGRNTQYFGPGTRLTVL.

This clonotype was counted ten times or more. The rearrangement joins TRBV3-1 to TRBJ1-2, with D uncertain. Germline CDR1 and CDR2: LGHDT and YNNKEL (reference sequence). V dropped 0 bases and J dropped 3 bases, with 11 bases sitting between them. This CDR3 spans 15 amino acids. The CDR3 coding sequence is TGTGCCAGCAGCCAAGATACAGATAAATACTATGGCTACACCTTC. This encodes CASSQDTDKYYGYTF.

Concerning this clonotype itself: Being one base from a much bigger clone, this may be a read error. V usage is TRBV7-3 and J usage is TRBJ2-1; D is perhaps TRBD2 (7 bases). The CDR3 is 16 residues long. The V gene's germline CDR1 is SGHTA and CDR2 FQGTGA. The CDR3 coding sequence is TGTGCCAACAGCTCAGTGGGGGGGGCTTCCTACAATGAGCAGTTCTTC. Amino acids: CANSSVGGASYNEQFF.

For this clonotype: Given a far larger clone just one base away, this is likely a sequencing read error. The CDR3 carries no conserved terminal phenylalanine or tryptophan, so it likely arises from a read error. DNA for the CDR3: TGTGCCAGCAGCTTTAGCGGGAGTTCCTACAATGAGCAGTTCGTC. This gives the protein CASSFSGSSYNEQFV. The genes are TRBV7-2 and TRBJ2-1, with 9 bases aligning to TRBD2. J gave up 1 base and V 3 bases, and 1 base lay outside the gene matches. The CDR3 runs to 15 residues. CDR1 and CDR2 from the germline V gene are SGHTA and FQGNSA.

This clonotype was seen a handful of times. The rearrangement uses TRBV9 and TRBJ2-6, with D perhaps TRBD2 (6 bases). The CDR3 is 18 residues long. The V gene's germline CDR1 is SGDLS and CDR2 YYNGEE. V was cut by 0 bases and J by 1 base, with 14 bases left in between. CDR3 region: CASSVDPVGGSGANVLTF. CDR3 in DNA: TGTGCCAGCAGCGTAGATCCCGTGGGAGGTTCTGGGGCCAACGTCCTGACTTTC. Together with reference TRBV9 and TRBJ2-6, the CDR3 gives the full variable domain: DSGVTQTPKHLITATGQRVTLRCSPRSGDLSVYWYQQSLDQGLQFLIQYYNGEERAKGNILERFSAQQFPDLHSELNLSSLELGDSALYFCASSVDPVGGSGANVLTFGAGSRLTVL.

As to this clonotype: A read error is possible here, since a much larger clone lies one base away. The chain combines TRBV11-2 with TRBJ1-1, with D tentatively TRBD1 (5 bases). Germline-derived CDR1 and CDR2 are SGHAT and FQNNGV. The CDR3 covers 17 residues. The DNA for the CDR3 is TGTGCCAGCAGCTTACAGTATCGGGACGACCTGGGCACTGAAGCTTCCTTT. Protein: CASSLQYRDDLGTEASF.

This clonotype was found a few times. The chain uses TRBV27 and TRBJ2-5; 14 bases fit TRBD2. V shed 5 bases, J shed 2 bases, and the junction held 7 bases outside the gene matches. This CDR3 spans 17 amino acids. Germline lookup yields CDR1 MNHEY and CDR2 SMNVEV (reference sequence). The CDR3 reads CASSPNRLAGGQETQYF. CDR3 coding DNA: TGTGCCAGCAGTCCAAACCGACTAGCGGGGGGGCAAGAGACCCAGTACTTC.

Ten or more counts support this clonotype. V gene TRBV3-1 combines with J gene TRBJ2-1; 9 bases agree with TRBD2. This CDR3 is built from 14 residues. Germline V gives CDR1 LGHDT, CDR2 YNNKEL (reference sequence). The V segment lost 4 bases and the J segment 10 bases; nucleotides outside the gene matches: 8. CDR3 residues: CASSPTLGLAEQFF. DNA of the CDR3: TGTGCCAGCAGCCCCACCCTAGGACTAGCGGAGCAGTTCTTC.

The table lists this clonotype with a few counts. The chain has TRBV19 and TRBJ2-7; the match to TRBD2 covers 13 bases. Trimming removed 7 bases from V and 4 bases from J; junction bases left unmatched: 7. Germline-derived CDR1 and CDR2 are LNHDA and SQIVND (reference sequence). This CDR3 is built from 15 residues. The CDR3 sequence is CASTRGTSGKYEQYF. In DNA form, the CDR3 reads TGTGCCAGTACCAGGGGGACTAGCGGGAAGTACGAGCAGTACTTC.

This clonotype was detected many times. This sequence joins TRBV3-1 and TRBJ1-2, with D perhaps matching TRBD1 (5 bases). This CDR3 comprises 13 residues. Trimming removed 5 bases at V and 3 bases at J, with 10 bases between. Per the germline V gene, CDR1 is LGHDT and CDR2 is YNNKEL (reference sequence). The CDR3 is CASSLRGDYGYTF. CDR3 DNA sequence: TGTGCCAGCAGCTTAAGGGGTGACTATGGCTACACCTTC.

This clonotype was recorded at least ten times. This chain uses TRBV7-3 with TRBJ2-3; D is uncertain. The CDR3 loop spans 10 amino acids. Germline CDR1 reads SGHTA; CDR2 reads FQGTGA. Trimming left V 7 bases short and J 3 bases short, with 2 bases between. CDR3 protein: CASTTDTQYF. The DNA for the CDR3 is TGTGCCAGCACAACAGATACGCAGTATTTT.

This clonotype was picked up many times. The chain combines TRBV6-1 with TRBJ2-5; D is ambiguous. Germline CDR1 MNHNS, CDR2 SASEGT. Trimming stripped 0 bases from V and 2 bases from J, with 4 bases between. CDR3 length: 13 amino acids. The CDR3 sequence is CASSEAEQETQYF. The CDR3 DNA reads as TGTGCCAGCAGTGAAGCGGAGCAAGAGACCCAGTACTTC.

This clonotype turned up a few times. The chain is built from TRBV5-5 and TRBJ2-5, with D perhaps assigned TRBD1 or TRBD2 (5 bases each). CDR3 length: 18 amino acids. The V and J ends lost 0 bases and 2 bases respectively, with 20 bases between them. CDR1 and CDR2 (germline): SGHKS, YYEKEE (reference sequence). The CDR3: CASSLEVGTGTAQETQYF. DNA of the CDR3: TGTGCCAGCAGCTTGGAAGTCGGGACGGGGACGGCTCAAGAGACCCAGTACTTC.

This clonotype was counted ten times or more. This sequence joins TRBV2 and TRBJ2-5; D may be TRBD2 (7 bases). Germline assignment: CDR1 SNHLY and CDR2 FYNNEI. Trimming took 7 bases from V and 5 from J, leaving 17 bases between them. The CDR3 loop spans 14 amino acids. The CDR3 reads CASTRGGSGETQYF. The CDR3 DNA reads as TGTGCCAGCACGAGGGGGGGCTCTGGTGAGACCCAGTACTTC.